The text below deals with one T cell receptor beta chain. Sequenced by immunoSEQ multiplex PCR; TCRdb stores in-frame clones only, minus some. The top ten clones hold about 4.6% of a sample with roughly 300,000 clones, 65% to 90% of them seen once. Germline assignment: CDR1 MGHRA and CDR2 YSYEKL. V was clipped by 0 bases and J by 4 bases, with 9 bases between them. This CDR3 is built from 14 residues. The data were obtained in a study of blood T cell repertoires in COVID-19. The sample taken for sequencing was PBMCs or T cells enriched from blood (not recorded which). This sequence originates from a man aged 25 to 40 who had recovered from COVID-19. The V gene is TRBV4-1, the J gene TRBJ1-2; tentative D call: TRBD1 (6 bases). As DNA, the CDR3 is TGCGCCAGCAGCCAAGATAGCAGGGGCTATGGCTACACCTTC. It specifies CASSQDSRGYGYTF.